A selection of T cell receptor beta chains follows, all from one sample in a study of T cells after somatic rescue of genetic block. Generated by immunoSEQ multiplex PCR, the TCRdb table keeps only in-frame clones and is missing some. The repertoire consists of 110,000 or so clones, with 75% to 95% occurring once and the leading ten covering roughly 1.5%. Sequenced: peripheral blood mononuclear cells (PBMCs). These receptors were taken from a woman younger than 30. CDR3s include the opening cysteine and the closing phenylalanine or tryptophan. D genes are given only for firm matches. Clone size is stated in some rows and not others, as once, few, many or a class when expanded.

CDR3 DNA | CDR3 protein | V gene | clone size | D gene | J gene
TGTGCCAGCAGTTACCGACAGGGGGACTACGAGCAGTACTTC | CASSYRQGDYEQYF | TRBV6-5 | NA | TRBD1 | TRBJ2-7
TGTGCCAGCTCACCAGGGAGCGGGGATGAGCAGTTCTTC | CASSPGSGDEQFF | TRBV18 | NA | TRBD2 | TRBJ2-1
TGTGCCTGGAGTGTCCGGCGAATAACAGATACGCAGTATTTT | CAWSVRRITDTQYF | TRBV30 | NA | NA | TRBJ2-3
TGTGCCAGCAGGCCTTCGTCAGACCTCAGGGAGACCCAGTACTTC | CASRPSSDLRETQYF | TRBV7-9 | NA | NA | TRBJ2-5
TGTGCCAGCAGCTTAGTGGCTATCAACACCGGGGAGCTGTTTTTT | CASSLVAINTGELFF | TRBV7-2 | NA | NA | TRBJ2-2
TGTGCCAGCAGTGATGGAAATACCTACGAGCAGTACTTC | CASSDGNTYEQYF | TRBV25-1 | NA | NA | TRBJ2-7
TGTGCCAGCAGTTCCCCGTCGGGGGGAGACTATGGCTACACCTTC | CASSSPSGGDYGYTF | TRBV6-5 | once | NA | TRBJ1-2
TGTGCCAGCAGCCCAATAGGTAACGGGGAGCTGTTTTTT | CASSPIGNGELFF | TRBV9 | NA | NA | TRBJ2-2
TGTGCCAGCAGCCCCGGACCCCTCGGGACCCAGTACTTC | CASSPGPLGTQYF | TRBV7-6 | NA | NA | TRBJ2-5
TGTGCCAGCAGCTTGAAGTCCGGCGGGAATTCACCCCTCCACTTT | CASSLKSGGNSPLHF | TRBV5-4 | once | NA | TRBJ1-6
TGTGCCAGCAGTCCCACAGGGTCCTCTGGGGCCAACGTCCTGACTTTC | CASSPTGSSGANVLTF | TRBV6-4 | few | NA | TRBJ2-6
TGTGCCAGTAGTATAGTTCAGGGGGCGGCCGGGGAGCTGTTTTTT | CASSIVQGAAGELFF | TRBV19 | NA | TRBD1 | TRBJ2-2
TGCGCCAGCAGCTTGGAACGAAGCTCCTACGAGCAGTACTTC | CASSLERSSYEQYF | TRBV5-1 | once | NA | TRBJ2-7
TGTGCCAGCAGCCTCGGACAGCCCACAGATACGCAGTATTTT | CASSLGQPTDTQYF | TRBV7-3 | NA | NA | TRBJ2-3
TGTGCCAGCCGACAGATCCCATCGCAGGGAAACTACGAGCAGTACTTC | CASRQIPSQGNYEQYF | TRBV28 | NA | NA | TRBJ2-7
TGCGCCAGCAGCCAAGATTGGAGCGGGGGGAGGGATGAGCAGTTCTTC | CASSQDWSGGRDEQFF | TRBV4-3 | NA | TRBD2 | TRBJ2-1
TGTGCCTGGAATATCAGGGGTTTCACTGAAGCTTTCTTT | CAWNIRGFTEAFF | TRBV30 | NA | NA | TRBJ1-1
TGTGCCAGTTCTTACAGGGGAGGGATGACTAATGAAAAACTGTTTTTT | CASSYRGGMTNEKLFF | TRBV19 | NA | TRBD1 | TRBJ1-4
TGTGCCACCCTCAGAAAGCCTCTTGAGGGGGGTGGTTACAATGAGCAGTTCTTC | CATLRKPLEGGGYNEQFF | TRBV11-1 | NA | NA | TRBJ2-1
TGTGCCAGCAGCTCCCCGACTAGCGGGGGTACGCAGTATTTT | CASSSPTSGGTQYF | TRBV7-3 | NA | TRBD2 | TRBJ2-3
TGTGCCAGCAGCTTGTTCCGACAGCCCAATCAGCCCCAGCATTTT | CASSLFRQPNQPQHF | TRBV5-6 | NA | NA | TRBJ1-5
TGTGCCAGTAGTTTGGGCCACGAAGAGACCCAGTACTTC | CASSLGHEETQYF | TRBV19 | NA | NA | TRBJ2-5